What follows are 12 T cell receptor beta chains derived from one specimen sequenced in a study of cytomegalovirus exposure and HLA in healthy donors. The PCR had 60 Vbeta and 13 Jbeta primers. Clones were read by immunoSEQ multiplex PCR, and TCRdb kept only the in-frame ones, dropping some. Among 110,000 to 150,000 clones, 70% were seen once, and the ten largest hold 1.5% to 2%. The sample was PBMCs. Every receptor here comes from a woman in her 30s in good health and CMV-seronegative.

Worth noting for this clone: At one end, the junction sequence differs from germline, possibly due to a read error. The chain couples TRBV7-9 to TRBJ2-2; 9 bases agree with TRBD1. This CDR3 is built from 16 residues. Germline-derived CDR1 and CDR2 are SEHNR and FQNEAQ (reference sequence). This CDR3 is CSSSARQGEGTGELFF. The CDR3 nucleotides read TGTTCCAGCAGCGCCCGACAGGGGGAAGGGACCGGGGAGCTGTTTTTT.

The genes are TRBV19 and TRBJ2-3, with unresolved D. Trimming took 3 bases from V and 0 from J, leaving 4 bases between them. This CDR3 is built from 13 residues. The germline V gene has CDR1 LNHDA and CDR2 SQIVND (reference sequence). CDR3 DNA: TGTGCCAGTAGTATGGGCAGCACAGATACGCAGTATTTT. Protein: CASSMGSTDTQYF.

V is TRBV30 and J is TRBJ2-2; possibly TRBD1 for D (6 bases). Germline V lookup: CDR1 GTSNPN, CDR2 SVGIG (reference sequence). The CDR3 loop spans 14 amino acids. Trimming left V 8 bases short and J 5 bases short, with 18 bases between. Here the CDR3 DNA reads TGTGCCGGACAGTCCCGGAGAGCGACCGGGGAGCTGTTTTTT. Protein sequence: CAGQSRRATGELFF. Supplemented by reference TRBV30 and TRBJ2-2, the full variable domain reads SQTIHQWPATLVQPVGSPLSLECTVEGTSNPNLYWYRQAAGRGLQLLFYSVGIGQISSEVPQNLSASRPQDRQFILSSKKLLLSDSGFYLCAGQSRRATGELFFGEGSRLTVL.

The V and J genes are TRBV15 and TRBJ1-5; D unclear. The CDR3 length is 15 residues. The germline CDR1 and CDR2 sequences are LNHNV and YYDKDF (reference sequence). V lost 4 bases and J 4 bases, leaving 14 bases between the germline ends. This CDR3 is CATSIDFNGNQPQHF. The DNA for the CDR3 is TGTGCCACCAGCATAGACTTTAACGGTAATCAGCCCCAGCATTTT.

This clone was seen a handful of times. The chain carries TRBV6-5 and TRBJ2-7, with TRBD2 identical over 7 bases. The CDR3 is 15 amino acids. With V trimmed by 6 bases and J by 0 bases, 8 bases remained unmatched. Germline V gene sequence: CDR1 MNHEY, CDR2 SVGAGI. The CDR3: CASSQLADGSYEQYV. As DNA, the CDR3 is TGTGCCAGCAGCCAGCTAGCGGACGGCTCCTACGAGCAGTACGTC.

The chain is built from TRBV2 and TRBJ1-1; no clear D gene. The ends were cut back, 4 bases at V and 1 base at J, with 10 bases in the middle. CDR3 length: 14 residues. The germline V gene encodes CDR1 SNHLY and CDR2 FYNNEI. The CDR3 reads CASSVASENTEAFF. The CDR3, as DNA: TGTGCCAGCAGTGTCGCCAGCGAGAACACTGAAGCTTTCTTT. Variable domain in full (rest from reference TRBV2 and TRBJ1-1): EPEVTQTPSHQVTQMGQEVILRCVPISNHLYFYWYRQILGQKVEFLVSFYNNEISEKSEIFDDQFSVERPDGSNFTLKIRSTKLEDSAMYFCASSVASENTEAFFGQGTRLTVV.

The CDR3 DNA reads as TGTGCCAGCAGCCGACTACGGGGTAACACCGGGGAGCTGTTTTTT. It translates to CASSRLRGNTGELFF. J is TRBJ2-2 and V is TRBV11-2, with D possibly matching TRBD2 (5 bases). V gave up 5 bases and J gave up 2 bases, with 12 bases separating them. There are 15 residues in the CDR3. CDR1 and CDR2 (germline): SGHAT, FQNNGV.

This rearrangement joins TRBV19 to TRBJ2-1; no reliable D call. Germline V CDR1 and CDR2: LNHDA, SQIVND (reference sequence). This CDR3 is 13 amino acids long. With 5 bases removed from V and 4 bases from J, the gap between germline ends came to 9 bases. The CDR3 DNA reads as TGTGCCAGTAGTGAGGCACTTTACAATGAGCAGTTCTTC. It translates to CASSEALYNEQFF.

A remark on this clone: The junction departs from the called germline gene at one end, perhaps through a read error. The gene calls are TRBV7-9 and TRBJ2-1; TRBD2 matches 11 bases. Germline CDR1 is SEHNR and CDR2 is FQNEAQ (reference sequence). The CDR3 runs 14 residues. The CDR3 loop is CSSSLAGGGYEQFF. CDR3 in DNA: TGTTCCAGCAGCTTAGCGGGAGGGGGGTATGAGCAGTTCTTC. The whole variable domain, filled in from reference TRBV7-9 and TRBJ2-1, reads DTGVSQNPRHKITKRGQNVTFRCDPISEHNRLYWYRQTLGQGPEFLTYFQNEAQLEKSRLLSDRFSAERPKGSFSTLEIQRTEQGDSAMYLCSSSLAGGGYEQFFGPGTRLTVL.

This clone has just one count. V usage is TRBV9 and J usage is TRBJ1-5; D is unclear. Germline loops: CDR1 SGDLS, CDR2 YYNGEE. The CDR3 is 14 residues long. Trimming cost V 4 bases and J 7 bases, with 15 bases left between them. Here the CDR3 DNA reads TGTGCCAGCAGCCCAAGAACTGAGTTACAGCCCCAGCATTTT. Translating it yields CASSPRTELQPQHF.

The rearrangement links TRBV4-1 to TRBJ1-3; no reliable D call. Trimming pared 1 base from V and 1 base from J, leaving 23 bases between. CDR1 is MGHRA, CDR2 YSYEKL, per germline. This CDR3 has 20 amino acids. CDR3 nucleotide sequence: TGCGCCAGCAGCCAAGTCTTGTCCGACTCCCACCCACTTTCTGGAAACACCATATATTTT. This codes for CASSQVLSDSHPLSGNTIYF.

The chain couples TRBV5-1 to TRBJ2-7, with 9 bases aligning to TRBD1. CDR3 length: 14 amino acids. The J segment lost 3 bases and the V segment lost 5 bases, leaving 6 bases of the junction unmatched. The germline V gene encodes CDR1 SGHRS and CDR2 YFSETQ. CDR3 DNA: TGCGCCAGCAGGCCCGGGACAGGGAACTACGAGCAGTACTTC. Amino acids: CASRPGTGNYEQYF.